Included here is one T cell receptor (beta chain) sequence, with context. The sample is drawn from a study of blood T cells in healthy people across ages. PCR was performed a second time for 7 to 11 cycles using a sample-barcoded 5' primer and a J-beta primer mix. Carrying 12 random nucleotides, a template-switch adaptor labeled each individual cDNA molecule. TCRdb itself ran the 5' RACE reads through MiXCR, one entry per CDR3 protein. The sample carries roughly 1.5 million distinct CDR3 sequences, roughly 43% recorded once. V was cut by 3 bases and J by 5 bases, with 14 bases left in between. Per the germline V gene, CDR1 is SGDLS and CDR2 is YYNGEE. The CDR3 has 14 residues.

Sequencing was carried out using blood. The TCR sequence derives from a young woman in good health. The rearrangement links TRBV9 to TRBJ2-5, with D perhaps TRBD1 (5 bases). CDR3 DNA sequence: TGTGCCAGCAGCGGTCTCAACAAGGGGGAGACCCAGTACTTC. Its protein product is CASSGLNKGETQYF.